This paragraph reports one TCR beta chain. Its matching antigen is unknown. In the PCR, 60 Vbeta and 13 Jbeta primers were used. TCRdb's copy holds only in-frame clones and misses some; the assay was immunoSEQ multiplex PCR. The sample has fewer than 250,000 clones; about four fifths are singletons. This specimen comes from a study of cytomegalovirus exposure and HLA in healthy donors. Overall study findings and caveats: Several of the most significant clusters were apparently associated with common viral pathogens in a later analysis. There were some 150 TCR beta chains listed as cytomegalovirus-associated.

V was trimmed by 5 bases and J by 0 bases, leaving 10 bases between them. This CDR3 comprises 14 residues. Germline-derived CDR1 and CDR2 are LNHDA and SQIVND (reference sequence). The sequencing sample was made of PBMCs. The receptor comes from a man aged 40-55 years in good health and CMV-seropositive. This sequence joins TRBV19 and TRBJ1-1, with D tentatively TRBD1 (5 bases). The CDR3 loop reads CASSPQGVNTEAFF. CDR3 nucleotides: TGTGCCAGTAGTCCCCAGGGCGTGAACACTGAAGCTTTCTTT.